The 32 T cell receptor beta chains below come from one sample, sequenced in a study of cytomegalovirus exposure and HLA in healthy donors. Assay used: immunoSEQ multiplex PCR; TCRdb lists only in-frame clones, some missing. The sample lists 150,000 to 200,000 clones, around 84% seen once, with around an eighth in the top ten. Sample: PBMCs. The receptor source for this set is a woman younger than 45 in good health and CMV-seropositive.

The rearrangement uses TRBV11-2 and TRBJ1-1; D possibly corresponds to TRBD1 (5 bases). Germline CDR1 is SGHAT and CDR2 is FQNNGV. V lost 5 bases and J lost 4, with 11 bases in between. The CDR3 has 13 amino acids. The CDR3 nucleotides are TGTGCCAGCAGCCCCGATAGGGGCACTGAAGCTTTCTTT. Protein: CASSPDRGTEAFF.

The gene calls are TRBV7-2 and TRBJ2-7; TRBD2 might be the D (5 bases). Between the trimmed V and J ends, which lost 3 bases and 3 bases, there was a span of 12 bases. Germline CDR1 reads SGHTA; CDR2 reads FQGNSA. The CDR3 spans 14 residues. The CDR3 nucleotides are TGTGCCAGCAGCTTTAACGGGGTCCTCTACGAGCAGTACTTC. Amino acid sequence: CASSFNGVLYEQYF.

For this clone: This sample also contains other DNA sequences that code for the same CDR3. As DNA, the CDR3 is TGCGCCAGCAGCTTGGGAGGGAGCACAGATACGCAGTATTTT. Translating gives CASSLGGSTDTQYF. The genes are TRBV5-1 and TRBJ2-3; D may be TRBD2 (5 bases). The CDR3 is 14 residues long. With 0 bases removed from V and 0 bases from J, the gap between germline ends came to 5 bases. Germline V gene sequence: CDR1 SGHRS, CDR2 YFSETQ.

The CDR3 region has the DNA TGCGCCAGCAGCTTGCGTAGGGGTGAAAAACTGTTTTTT. This encodes CASSLRRGEKLFF. The genes are TRBV5-1 and TRBJ1-4; maybe TRBD1 (5 bases). The CDR3 runs to 13 residues. The germline V gene encodes CDR1 SGHRS and CDR2 YFSETQ. The V and J ends lost 1 base and 7 bases respectively, with 8 bases between them.

This clone has only a few counts. J is TRBJ1-1 and V is TRBV6-1; D might be TRBD1 (5 bases). The CDR3 contains 13 residues. The germline CDR1 and CDR2 sequences are MNHNS and SASEGT. Trimming took 8 bases from V and 0 from J, leaving 10 bases between them. The CDR3 DNA is TGTGCCAGCGTTCGGGGGATGAACACTGAAGCTTTCTTT. It codes for CASVRGMNTEAFF.

The V and J genes are TRBV11-2 and TRBJ2-1; no reliable D call. CDR1 and CDR2 (germline): SGHAT, FQNNGV. The CDR3 length is 14 residues. V was trimmed by 0 bases and J by 2 bases, leaving 5 bases between them. The CDR3 reads CASSLELAYNEQFF. The CDR3 nucleotides read TGTGCCAGCAGCTTAGAGCTAGCCTACAATGAGCAGTTCTTC.

Regarding this clone: Its ends do not fully match the called genes, so a read error is possible. V gene TRBV7-7 combines with J gene TRBJ2-5, with 7 bases identical to TRBD1. CDR1 and CDR2 from the germline V gene are SSHAT and FNYEAQ (reference sequence). The CDR3 length is 13 residues. Here the CDR3 DNA reads TGTGCTAGCAGCTGGGACAGAAAAGAGACCCAGTACTTC. This sequence encodes CASSWDRKETQYF.

The chain recombines TRBV18 with TRBJ2-7, with 11 bases that match TRBD1. Looked up from germline, CDR1 is KGHSH and CDR2 is LQKENI. Unmatched junction bases numbered 1, after V lost 3 bases and J lost 6 bases. The CDR3 loop spans 13 amino acids. The CDR3 DNA is TGTGCCAGCTCACCGGGACAGGGGGTCGAGCAGTACTTC. Residues: CASSPGQGVEQYF.

This chain joins TRBV27 and TRBJ2-1, with TRBD2 identical over 12 bases. The CDR3 covers 20 residues. The germline V gene has CDR1 MNHEY and CDR2 SMNVEV (reference sequence). With V trimmed by 4 bases and J by 2 bases, 15 bases remained unmatched. In DNA form, the CDR3 reads TGTGCCAGCAGTTCCGACCCTGGACTAGCGGGACCAGTCACCTACAATGAGCAGTTCTTC. It codes for CASSSDPGLAGPVTYNEQFF.

J is TRBJ1-1 and V is TRBV28; D call uncertain. The CDR3 is made up of 13 amino acids. Deletions cut 3 bases from V and 7 bases from J, with 12 bases between. The germline V gene encodes CDR1 MDHEN and CDR2 SYDVKM. The CDR3 region has the DNA TGTGCCAGCAGTTTCCGCCGGGGATATGAAGCTTTCTTT. Translating gives CASSFRRGYEAFF.

In this sample, this clone turned up once. V usage is TRBV27 and J usage is TRBJ2-4, with D maybe TRBD2 (5 bases). The V end lost 5 bases, the J end lost 13 bases, and 15 bases lay between the germline ends. From germline, CDR1 is MNHEY and CDR2 SMNVEV (reference sequence). This CDR3 region has 12 residues. The CDR3 region has the DNA TGTGCCAGCAGTGCGTACTCGGGGTTCCAGTACTTC. The encoded protein is CASSAYSGFQYF.

The chain uses TRBV29-1 and TRBJ2-3, with D possibly TRBD1 on 5 matching bases. Trimming removed 2 bases at V and 6 bases at J, with 15 bases between. The germline CDR1 and CDR2 sequences are SQVTM and ANQGSEA. The CDR3 is 14 residues long. The CDR3 DNA follows: TGCAGCGTTGAAAGACAGCGCTTCACCGATACGCAGTATTTT. Translated, it gives CSVERQRFTDTQYF.

This chain links TRBV6-5 with TRBJ2-7; TRBD2 aligns across 9 bases. Germline V gene sequence: CDR1 MNHEY, CDR2 SVGAGI. With 5 bases clipped from V and 2 bases from J, the junction kept 7 bases outside the gene matches. The CDR3 is 15 amino acids. The CDR3 spells CASSKPGLAPYEQYF. In DNA, the CDR3 is TGTGCCAGCAGTAAGCCGGGACTAGCACCCTACGAGCAGTACTTC.

The rearrangement joins TRBV4-2 to TRBJ1-5, with a weak D call TRBD1 (6 bases). V was shortened by 0 bases and J by 8 bases, with 8 bases between the two germline ends. The CDR3 length is 13 residues. CDR1 and CDR2 from the germline V gene are LGHNA and YNFKEQ. The CDR3 spells CASSQEGGKPQHF. For the CDR3, the DNA is TGTGCCAGCAGCCAAGAAGGGGGAAAGCCCCAGCATTTT.

V gene TRBV5-1 combines with J gene TRBJ2-7, with 7 bases lining up with TRBD2. Germline V gene lookup returns CDR1 SGHRS and CDR2 YFSETQ. The V and J ends lost 7 bases and 5 bases, in that order; junction bases with no gene match: 9. This CDR3 has 13 amino acids. CDR3 in DNA: TGCGCCAGCTCCCGTGGGGGGGTAGACGAGCAGTACTTC. Translation: CASSRGGVDEQYF.

The rearrangement uses TRBV7-2 and TRBJ2-2; D uncertain. There are 13 residues in the CDR3. Germline lookup yields CDR1 SGHTA and CDR2 FQGNSA. Trimming removed 2 bases from V and 5 bases from J, with 6 bases in between. CDR3 nucleotides: TGTGCCAGCAGCTTACTCCCGACCGGGGAGCTGTTTTTT. Its protein product is CASSLLPTGELFF.

This clone has a single count. The rearrangement uses TRBV18 and TRBJ2-7; weak D call: TRBD1 (6 bases). This CDR3 comprises 14 residues. In germline, CDR1 is KGHSH, CDR2 LQKENI. V gave up 5 bases and J gave up 2 bases, with 13 bases separating them. DNA of the CDR3: TGTGCCAGCTCAGATCAGGGGTTTACCTACGAGCAGTACTTC. This sequence encodes CASSDQGFTYEQYF.

This clone has only one observation. V gene TRBV11-2 combines with J gene TRBJ2-3; D is perhaps TRBD1 (5 bases). The CDR3 consists of 15 residues. V was trimmed by 5 bases and J by 0 bases, leaving 12 bases between them. The germline V gene has CDR1 SGHAT and CDR2 FQNNGV. CDR3 in DNA: TGTGCCAGCAGCCCCAGGGCAGCCAGCACAGATACGCAGTATTTT. This codes for CASSPRAASTDTQYF. Looking up the rest from reference TRBV11-2 and TRBJ2-3 gives the full variable domain: EAGVAQSPRYKIIEKRQSVAFWCNPISGHATLYWYQQILGQGPKLLIQFQNNGVVDDSQLPKDRFSAERLKGVDSTLKIQPAKLEDSAVYLCASSPRAASTDTQYFGPGTRLTVL.

The chain employs TRBV4-1 and TRBJ1-4; 9 nucleotides match TRBD1. The junction had 9 bases not matched to a gene; V was cut back by 4 bases and J by 0 bases. The CDR3 sequence is 18 residues long. Germline CDR1 MGHRA, CDR2 YSYEKL. CDR3 protein: CASSRSRDRATTNEKLFF. The CDR3 coding sequence is TGCGCCAGCAGCCGATCGAGGGACAGGGCAACAACTAATGAAAAACTGTTTTTT.

The chain joins TRBV5-1 to TRBJ2-1; 11 bases match TRBD2. The germline V gene encodes CDR1 SGHRS and CDR2 YFSETQ. This CDR3 contains 16 residues. V lost 4 bases to trimming and J lost 6 bases; unmatched junction nucleotides: 9. The CDR3 loop is CASSPITSGSINEQFF. CDR3 in DNA: TGCGCCAGCAGCCCCATCACTAGCGGGAGTATCAATGAGCAGTTCTTC.

This chain links TRBV28 with TRBJ2-7, with TRBD2 matching over 9 bases. Germline CDR1 is MDHEN and CDR2 is SYDVKM. V lost 5 bases and J lost 1; bases outside the gene matches: 9. The CDR3 contains 16 residues. The CDR3 sequence: CASSPMWTSASYEQYF. CDR3 DNA sequence: TGTGCCAGCAGTCCTATGTGGACTAGCGCGTCCTACGAGCAGTACTTC.

In regard to this clone: This sample also contains other DNA sequences that code for the same CDR3. CDR3 in DNA: TGTGCCAGCAGTTCGACAGGCAATGAGCAGTTCTTC. Translation: CASSSTGNEQFF. The V and J genes are TRBV28 and TRBJ2-1; D possibly corresponds to TRBD1 (6 bases). Germline assignment: CDR1 MDHEN and CDR2 SYDVKM. Trimming took 4 bases from V and 6 from J, leaving 7 bases between them. The CDR3 is made up of 12 amino acids.

V gene TRBV5-6 combines with J gene TRBJ2-7; 7 bases map to TRBD2. The germline V gene encodes CDR1 SGHDT and CDR2 YYEEEE. The trim removed 0 bases at V and 7 bases at J, leaving 4 bases unmatched. The CDR3 runs to 13 residues. The CDR3 sequence: CASSLVGGLEQYF. The CDR3, as DNA: TGTGCCAGCAGCTTGGTGGGGGGGTTGGAGCAGTACTTC.

This chain connects TRBV21-1 to TRBJ2-3; TRBD2, the table's D call, lacks a check against the DNA. TRBV21-1 is a listed pseudogene. CDR3 size: 13 residues. The CDR3 spells CASSRGGGGTQYF. CDR3 sequence (DNA): TGTGCCAGCAGCAGAGGGGGAGGGGGTACGCAGTATTTT.

The chain uses TRBV10-3 and TRBJ2-7; possibly TRBD1 for D (6 bases). The CDR3 totals 14 residues. Germline V gene lookup returns CDR1 ENHRY and CDR2 SYGVKD. The V end was cut by 3 bases, the J end by 3 bases, with 12 bases between. For the CDR3, the DNA is TGTGCCATCAGTGAACAGGGTGAGGGCTACGAGCAGTACTTC. It specifies CAISEQGEGYEQYF.

The rearrangement uses TRBV2 and TRBJ2-1; possible D gene TRBD1, 5 bases. V shed 6 bases and J shed 0 bases, with 24 bases lying between them. Germline assignment: CDR1 SNHLY and CDR2 FYNNEI. The CDR3 covers 19 residues. CDR3 nucleotide sequence: TGTGCCAGCAGCGTCATTTATCAGGGCCCTAATCTCTCCTACAATGAGCAGTTCTTC. Encoded protein: CASSVIYQGPNLSYNEQFF.

This chain links TRBV15 with TRBJ2-7; D possibly corresponds to TRBD2 (6 bases). The CDR3 spans 15 residues. The germline gives CDR1 LNHNV, CDR2 YYDKDF (reference sequence). Deletions cut 0 bases from V and 1 base from J, with 10 bases between. DNA of the CDR3: TGTGCCACCAGCAGAGATGGGGGGAGGTCCTACGAGCAGTACTTC. It encodes CATSRDGGRSYEQYF.

This clone was seen only a few times. The chain couples TRBV4-1 to TRBJ1-5, with 8 bases matching TRBD1. This CDR3 region has 15 residues. Germline loops: CDR1 MGHRA, CDR2 YSYEKL. The V gene end was trimmed by 0 bases and the J gene end by 6 bases; junction bases not matched to a gene: 4. CDR3 loop: CASSQDTQGGQPQHF. CDR3 DNA sequence: TGCGCCAGCAGCCAAGATACACAGGGGGGTCAGCCCCAGCATTTT.

V and J are TRBV27 and TRBJ1-2; D is perhaps TRBD1 (6 bases). V lost 2 bases and J lost 3, with 7 bases in between. The CDR3 extends over 13 amino acids. CDR1 and CDR2 (germline): MNHEY, SMNVEV (reference sequence). The CDR3 DNA follows: TGTGCCAGCAGTTTAGCAGGGGACTATGGCTACACCTTC. Translated, it gives CASSLAGDYGYTF.

This clone was seen once. This chain joins TRBV6-5 and TRBJ1-1; no clear D gene. This CDR3 comprises 11 residues. Germline CDR1 reads MNHEY; CDR2 reads SVGAGI. Trimming removed 6 bases from V and 3 bases from J, with 5 bases in between. The CDR3 region has the DNA TGTGCCAGCAGCAGGTACACTGAAGCTTTCTTT. This gives the protein CASSRYTEAFF.

The V gene is TRBV30, the J gene TRBJ2-7, with D possibly TRBD1 on 6 matching bases. The CDR3 runs to 13 residues. Trimming cost V 3 bases and J 3 bases, with 12 bases left between them. CDR1 is GTSNPN and CDR2 is SVGIG in the germline V gene (reference sequence). The CDR3 region has the DNA TGTGCCTGGAGCCAGAGGGGGATCTACGAGCAGTACTTC. It specifies CAWSQRGIYEQYF.

The J gene is TRBJ1-1, the V gene TRBV4-1; tentatively, D is TRBD1 (5 bases). Germline loops: CDR1 MGHRA, CDR2 YSYEKL. Trimming pared 0 bases from V and 5 bases from J, leaving 10 bases between. The CDR3 is made up of 14 amino acids. This CDR3 reads CASSQDTGGTEAFF. In DNA form, the CDR3 reads TGCGCCAGCAGCCAAGATACGGGGGGGACTGAAGCTTTCTTT.